A selection of T cell receptor beta chains follows, all from one sample in a study of HIV-infected patients and healthy controls. TCRdb independently ran MiXCR on the 5' RACE reads; one entry per CDR3 protein. The sample carries almost 25,000 distinct CDR3 sequences, about 8.7% recorded once. Sequencing used blood. These receptors came from an adult in good health. The CDR3 runs from the conserved cysteine through the conserved F or W. D genes are given only for firm matches. Part of the rows lack a size; the others show once, few, many or a class for expanded clones.

v_gene: TRBV19
j_gene: TRBJ2-7
abundance: few
d_gene: -
CDR3nt: TGTGCCAGTAGTACCGCTTGGGAGCAGTACTTC
CDR3aa: CASSTAWEQYF

v_gene: TRBV28
j_gene: TRBJ1-1
abundance: medium-sized
d_gene: TRBD1
CDR3nt: TGTGCCAGCAGTCTCCTCGGGACAGGGAGCTCTGAAGCTTTCTTT
CDR3aa: CASSLLGTGSSEAFF

v_gene: TRBV7-2
j_gene: TRBJ2-3
abundance: -
d_gene: -
CDR3nt: TGTGCCAGCAGCTTACAACTGGATACGCAGTATTTT
CDR3aa: CASSLQLDTQYF

v_gene: TRBV7-2
j_gene: TRBJ2-5
abundance: many
d_gene: TRBD2
CDR3nt: TGTGCCAGCAGCTTGAGACTAGCGGGGCTCCAAGAGACCCAGTACTTC
CDR3aa: CASSLRLAGLQETQYF

v_gene: TRBV6-2/TRBV6-3
j_gene: TRBJ2-1
abundance: few
d_gene: TRBD2
CDR3nt: TGTGCCAGCCAAAGAAACGGGGGGTACAATGAGCAGTTCTTC
CDR3aa: CASQRNGGYNEQFF

v_gene: TRBV5-4
j_gene: TRBJ2-2
abundance: few
d_gene: TRBD2
CDR3nt: TGTGCCAGCAGCTTCGGCGGGGGGGCCTATATCGGGGAGCTGTTTTTT
CDR3aa: CASSFGGGAYIGELFF

v_gene: TRBV6-2/TRBV6-3
j_gene: TRBJ1-1
abundance: many
d_gene: -
CDR3nt: TGTGCCAGCAGTTTGGATACCAGGGGTTTCGCTGAAGCTTTCTTT
CDR3aa: CASSLDTRGFAEAFF

v_gene: TRBV7-9
j_gene: TRBJ1-4
abundance: many
d_gene: TRBD1
CDR3nt: TGTGCCAGCAGCCCCCCCGGACAGGAGAATGAAAAACTGTTTTTT
CDR3aa: CASSPPGQENEKLFF

v_gene: TRBV9
j_gene: TRBJ2-1
abundance: medium-sized
d_gene: TRBD1
CDR3nt: TGTGCCAGCAGCCCAGGGACAGGGGTATCCTACAATGAGCAGTTCTTC
CDR3aa: CASSPGTGVSYNEQFF

v_gene: TRBV6-5
j_gene: TRBJ1-5
abundance: many
d_gene: -
CDR3nt: TGTGCCAGCAGTTACACCCTAAATCAGCCCCAGCATTTT
CDR3aa: CASSYTLNQPQHF

v_gene: TRBV12-3/TRBV12-4
j_gene: TRBJ2-5
abundance: many
d_gene: -
CDR3nt: TGTGCCAGCAGACCCAATTCGGGGCTAGACATAGAGACCCAGTACTTC
CDR3aa: CASRPNSGLDIETQYF

v_gene: TRBV6-6
j_gene: TRBJ1-1
abundance: many
d_gene: TRBD1
CDR3nt: TGTGCCAGCAGTTTCGGACAGGCCTCCACTGAAGCTTTCTTT
CDR3aa: CASSFGQASTEAFF

v_gene: TRBV9
j_gene: TRBJ2-3
abundance: -
d_gene: -
CDR3nt: TGTGCCAGCAGCGTAGGCCCCCAGGGGCCCTTGGGGACAGATACGCAGTATTTT
CDR3aa: CASSVGPQGPLGTDTQYF

v_gene: TRBV12-3/TRBV12-4
j_gene: TRBJ2-7
abundance: many
d_gene: -
CDR3nt: TGTGCCAGCAGTTTAGGCAGGGGCGAGCAGTACTTC
CDR3aa: CASSLGRGEQYF

v_gene: TRBV2
j_gene: TRBJ2-3
abundance: many
d_gene: -
CDR3nt: TGTGCCAGCCTCCAGGACGGAATACGCACAGATACGCAGTATTTT
CDR3aa: CASLQDGIRTDTQYF

v_gene: TRBV14
j_gene: TRBJ1-6
abundance: many
d_gene: -
CDR3nt: TGTGCCAGCAGCCAAGGGACAGCCAATTCACCCCTCCACTTT
CDR3aa: CASSQGTANSPLHF

v_gene: TRBV6-2/TRBV6-3
j_gene: TRBJ2-2
abundance: many
d_gene: -
CDR3nt: TGTGCCAGCAGCCTGACCGTCGGGGAGCTGTTTTTT
CDR3aa: CASSLTVGELFF

v_gene: TRBV12-3/TRBV12-4
j_gene: TRBJ1-3
abundance: many
d_gene: -
CDR3nt: TGTGCCAGCAGTCGGCAACCTGGAAACACCATATATTTT
CDR3aa: CASSRQPGNTIYF

v_gene: TRBV4-2
j_gene: TRBJ1-1
abundance: many
d_gene: -
CDR3nt: TGTGCCAGCAGCCACGGTGTATGGATTCGTGGCACTGAAGCTTTCTTT
CDR3aa: CASSHGVWIRGTEAFF

v_gene: TRBV13
j_gene: TRBJ2-5
abundance: many
d_gene: TRBD2
CDR3nt: TGTGCCAGCAGCTCCAATCTAGCGGATGAGGGAGAGACCCAGTACTTC
CDR3aa: CASSSNLADEGETQYF

v_gene: TRBV7-9
j_gene: TRBJ1-1
abundance: many
d_gene: -
CDR3nt: TGTGCCAGCAGCCCCGAAGCTTTCTTT
CDR3aa: CASSPEAFF

v_gene: TRBV20-1
j_gene: TRBJ1-3
abundance: few
d_gene: -
CDR3nt: TGCAGTGCTAGATTCTCACAGGGATCGTTCGGAAACACCATATATTTT
CDR3aa: CSARFSQGSFGNTIYF

v_gene: TRBV28
j_gene: TRBJ1-4
abundance: many
d_gene: -
CDR3nt: TGTGCCAGCTCACAGGTCGTCCGCGAAAAACTGTTTTTT
CDR3aa: CASSQVVREKLFF

v_gene: TRBV6-6
j_gene: TRBJ2-3
abundance: many
d_gene: -
CDR3nt: TGTGCCAGCACCGCGGTACGGCTGGAGGCCACAGATACGCAGTATTTT
CDR3aa: CASTAVRLEATDTQYF

v_gene: TRBV6-2/TRBV6-3
j_gene: TRBJ2-5
abundance: many
d_gene: -
CDR3nt: TGTGCCAGCAGACGATTAGGACAGAATATTCAAGAGACCCAGTACTTC
CDR3aa: CASRRLGQNIQETQYF

v_gene: TRBV29-1
j_gene: TRBJ2-3
abundance: many
d_gene: TRBD2
CDR3nt: TGCAGCGTTGATGAGCCCCGGGCTAGCGGGGGGTTTACAGATACGCAGTATTTT
CDR3aa: CSVDEPRASGGFTDTQYF

v_gene: TRBV2
j_gene: TRBJ2-3
abundance: many
d_gene: TRBD2
CDR3nt: TGTGCCAGCAGTGATCCCGGGGGGACTGGAGGCACAGATACGCAGTATTTT
CDR3aa: CASSDPGGTGGTDTQYF

v_gene: TRBV19
j_gene: TRBJ1-4
abundance: -
d_gene: TRBD1
CDR3nt: TGTGCCAGTAGTGTCGGGACAGGGCGCCGGTTTTTT
CDR3aa: CASSVGTGRRFF

v_gene: TRBV5-1
j_gene: TRBJ1-4
abundance: many
d_gene: -
CDR3nt: TGCGCCAGCAGCCCGGCTCCCTCTGCAACTAATGAAAAACTGTTTTTT
CDR3aa: CASSPAPSATNEKLFF

v_gene: TRBV2
j_gene: TRBJ2-3
abundance: many
d_gene: TRBD2
CDR3nt: TGTGCCAGCACCATCAGTCTAGCGGGGGGGCTCCCAGATACGCAGTATTTT
CDR3aa: CASTISLAGGLPDTQYF

v_gene: TRBV25-1
j_gene: TRBJ2-5
abundance: -
d_gene: TRBD2
CDR3nt: TGTGCCAGCAGTGAATCCCTAGCGGGGGGACAAGAGACCCAGTACTTC
CDR3aa: CASSESLAGGQETQYF

v_gene: TRBV5-4
j_gene: TRBJ2-2
abundance: -
d_gene: -
CDR3nt: TGTGCCAGCAGCTTGGAACTGAACACCGGGGAGCTGTTTTTT
CDR3aa: CASSLELNTGELFF

v_gene: TRBV2
j_gene: TRBJ2-3
abundance: few
d_gene: -
CDR3nt: TGTGCCAGCAGCGCACATATTGGCAAACTTAACACAGATACGCAGTATTTT
CDR3aa: CASSAHIGKLNTDTQYF